A single T cell receptor beta chain is shown here with its context. Antigen specificity is unknown. Germline V gives CDR1 MNHNY, CDR2 SVGAGI (reference sequence). The CDR3 consists of 15 residues. Trimming cost V 5 bases and J 2 bases, with 16 bases left between them. These data come from a study of cytomegalovirus exposure and HLA in healthy donors. The method was immunoSEQ multiplex PCR; TCRdb's version includes in-frame clones alone and lacks a portion of them. This sample carries some 79,000 clones, 90% to 95% of them seen once, and the ten largest clones take about 3.5%. Findings of the study overall: The study flagged approximately 180 TCR beta chains as cytomegalovirus-associated. Through in vitro validation, a few CMV-associated chains were shown to be specific for CMV antigens.

The sequence was obtained from a woman aged 18-30 years in good health and CMV-seropositive. The J gene is TRBJ2-7, the V gene TRBV6-6; D unclear. Sequences were obtained from PBMCs. The CDR3 reads CASSLGGEHTYEQYF. CDR3 DNA: TGTGCCAGCAGTCTAGGTGGAGAACACACCTACGAGCAGTACTTC.